This entry describes one T cell receptor (beta chain). Its antigen is as yet unknown. The data belong to a study of STAT5B mutations in CD4+ large granular lymphocyte leukemia. Study-level background: The CDR3 'QG' motif was associated with a particular HLA allele among healthy donors. Study-level points and caveats: Data were not HLA-matched across samples. Around 25% of private leukemic clonotypes occurred rarely in other patients' non-leukemic repertoires.

Sequencing was at survey level. Sequenced by immunoSEQ multiplex PCR; TCRdb stores in-frame clones only, minus some. Of 37,000 or so clones in the sample, roughly 76% were seen once. The CDR3 spans 13 residues. Looked up from germline, CDR1 is MDHEN and CDR2 is SYDVKM. Trimming removed 6 bases from V and 6 bases from J, with 13 bases in between. This chain uses TRBV28 with TRBJ2-3; D may be TRBD2 (5 bases). The receptor was isolated from a human donor in good health. The sample comprised CD4+ T cells from blood buffy coats. CDR3 DNA: TGTGCCAGCAGGGTCGGGGTTGGGGATACGCAGTATTTT. Translated, it gives CASRVGVGDTQYF.